This TCR beta chain was recorded in a study of cytomegalovirus exposure and HLA in healthy donors. Findings and limits, study-wide: Clonal expansion, a later analysis showed, was greater in HLA-associated TCR beta chains than in equally common others. A later analysis linked a missense DCLRE1C variant to TCR beta V- and J-gene trimming.

V lost 11 bases and J lost 1; bases outside the gene matches: 15. This CDR3 is built from 18 residues. Remarks on this clone: Antigen specificity is unknown.

With 60 Vbeta and 13 Jbeta primers, the PCR was carried out. TCRdb's copy holds only in-frame clones and misses some; the assay was immunoSEQ multiplex PCR. The profile shows approximately 120,000 clones, 60% to 80% of them singletons. The V gene is TRBV23-1, the J gene TRBJ1-5, with 12 positions matching TRBD1. TRBV23-1 is an open reading frame whose function is uncertain. Sequencing input: PBMCs. The receptor comes from a man under 40 in good health and CMV-seronegative. This chain's CDR3 is CALDYRDRGRRSNQPQHF. The CDR3 DNA is TGCGCCTTAGATTACCGGGACAGGGGGCGTCGGAGCAATCAGCCCCAGCATTTT.